Given below is one T cell receptor (beta chain) in context. The antigen is not known. This sample is drawn from a study of CD8 T cells in ankylosing spondylitis. Study results and limitations: Made up of eight highly homologous variants, a TCR beta motif appeared characteristic of ankylosing spondylitis blood. Significantly higher representation of disease-linked clones was reported for matched ankylosing spondylitis synovial fluid.

TCRdb independently ran MiXCR on the 5' RACE reads; one entry per CDR3 protein. Among approximately 130,000 distinct CDR3 sequences, about an eighth were seen once, and the ten largest hold less than 5%. The TCR was taken from a female donor with ankylosing spondylitis or in good health (not recorded which). The specimen sequenced was blood, either unsorted or a sorted T cell fraction (not recorded which).

The CDR3 loop reads CASSSRPYITGNTIYF. CDR3 DNA sequence: TGTGCCAGCAGCTCCCGACCTTATATAACCGGAAACACCATATATTTT. This sequence joins TRBV7-9 and TRBJ1-3; D gene unclear. CDR1 and CDR2 from the germline V gene are SEHNR and FQNEAQ (reference sequence). This CDR3 spans 16 amino acids. Trimming took 4 bases from V and 4 from J, leaving 17 bases between them.